These 13 T cell receptor beta chains were all obtained from the same sample, sequenced in a study of cytomegalovirus exposure and HLA in healthy donors. The method was immunoSEQ multiplex PCR; TCRdb's version includes in-frame clones alone and lacks a portion of them. The data show approximately 100,000 clones, 88% seen once. The sample taken for sequencing was PBMCs. The source is a woman aged 18-29 years in good health and CMV-seropositive.

The V gene is TRBV27, the J gene TRBJ1-5; TRBD1 aligns across 7 bases. Germline lookup yields CDR1 MNHEY and CDR2 SMNVEV (reference sequence). The CDR3 extends over 16 amino acids. Germline trimming cut 7 bases from V and 1 base from J; bases unmatched to any gene: 10. CDR3 amino acids: CASTWQGGLSNQPQHF. As DNA, the CDR3 is TGTGCCAGCACTTGGCAGGGGGGTTTAAGCAATCAGCCCCAGCATTTT.

The V call is TRBV11-2, the J call TRBJ1-6, with TRBD1 matching 7 bases. This CDR3 spans 14 amino acids. The V gene's germline CDR1 is SGHAT and CDR2 FQNNGV. The V segment lost 4 bases and the J segment 7 bases; nucleotides outside the gene matches: 4. CDR3 region: CASSSGQSNSPLHF. The DNA of the CDR3 is TGTGCCAGCAGCTCGGGACAGTCAAATTCACCCCTCCACTTT.

This clone occurred once. J is TRBJ1-2 and V is TRBV5-1; no reliable D call. The CDR3 sequence is 13 residues long. In germline, CDR1 is SGHRS, CDR2 YFSETQ. The germline V and J ends were trimmed by 0 bases and 7 bases, with 10 bases remaining between them. CDR3 coding DNA: TGCGCCAGCAGCTTGGAGTCCGGGTTTGGCTACACCTTC. Amino acid sequence: CASSLESGFGYTF.

The chain employs TRBV19 and TRBJ2-1; D not resolved. Germline lookup yields CDR1 LNHDA and CDR2 SQIVND (reference sequence). The ends were cut back, 0 bases at V and 4 bases at J, with 4 bases in the middle. The CDR3 is 13 amino acids. This chain's CDR3 is CASSIDGYNEQFF. The CDR3 DNA sequence: TGTGCCAGTAGTATAGACGGGTACAATGAGCAGTTCTTC.

The CDR3 sequence: CASSLDRSNQPQHF. Written as DNA, the CDR3 is TGTGCCAGCAGTCTTGATCGGAGCAATCAGCCCCAGCATTTT. V usage is TRBV6-1 and J usage is TRBJ1-5; D unclear. The CDR3 spans 14 residues. Looked up from germline, CDR1 is MNHNS and CDR2 is SASEGT. Trimming left V 5 bases short and J 1 base short, with 9 bases between.

This rearrangement joins TRBV29-1 to TRBJ2-5, with TRBD1 as a possible D gene (5 bases). The CDR3 totals 13 residues. The germline CDR1 and CDR2 sequences are SQVTM and ANQGSEA. V lost 8 bases and J lost 3, with 16 bases in between. CDR3 loop: CSTSRQRKETQYF. The CDR3 DNA follows: TGCAGCACCAGCCGACAGCGAAAAGAGACCCAGTACTTC.

The rearrangement joins TRBV18 to TRBJ1-2; 9 bases line up with TRBD1. The germline CDR1 and CDR2 sequences are KGHSH and LQKENI. This CDR3 contains 15 residues. V shed 2 bases, J shed 4 bases, and the junction held 5 bases outside the gene matches. The CDR3 bases are TGTGCCAGCTCACCATGGACAGGGGTTCGCTATGGCTACACCTTC. Amino acid sequence: CASSPWTGVRYGYTF.

The chain uses TRBV7-6 and TRBJ1-5, with 9 bases matching TRBD1. With 1 base clipped from V and 7 bases from J, the junction kept 8 bases outside the gene matches. This CDR3 has 16 amino acids. The germline CDR1 and CDR2 sequences are SGHVS and FNYEAQ. The CDR3 loop reads CASSLGGGQGDQPQHF. CDR3 DNA: TGTGCCAGCAGCTTAGGTGGGGGACAGGGCGACCAGCCCCAGCATTTT.

The rearrangement uses TRBV28 and TRBJ2-7; perhaps TRBD2 as D (7 bases). This CDR3 comprises 14 residues. V lost 7 bases to trimming and J lost 5 bases, with 18 bases between them. Germline CDR1 MDHEN, CDR2 SYDVKM. CDR3 protein: CASTGGAGNDEQYF. The CDR3 nucleotides are TGTGCCAGCACGGGGGGCGCGGGTAACGACGAGCAGTACTTC.

V is TRBV28 and J is TRBJ2-7, with D unresolved. CDR3 length: 14 residues. Germline assignment: CDR1 MDHEN and CDR2 SYDVKM. V gave up 7 bases and J gave up 0 bases, with 13 bases separating them. The CDR3 protein is CASTSPSYSYEQYF. The CDR3 region has the DNA TGTGCCAGCACCTCCCCCAGTTACTCCTACGAGCAGTACTTC.

This clone was found a few times. The V and J genes are TRBV6-4 and TRBJ2-2; 12 bases are shared with TRBD2. With V trimmed by 4 bases and J by 3 bases, 0 bases remained unmatched. Germline V gene lookup returns CDR1 MRHNA and CDR2 SNTAGT. This CDR3 comprises 15 residues. The CDR3 DNA follows: TGTGCCAGCAGTGGGACTAGCGGGGACACCGGGGAGCTGTTTTTT. Its protein product is CASSGTSGDTGELFF.

The chain couples TRBV7-2 to TRBJ2-5; D is unresolved. The germline V and J ends were trimmed by 4 bases and 4 bases, with 4 bases remaining between them. The length of the CDR3 is 11 residues. CDR1 SGHTA and CDR2 FQGNSA come from the germline V gene. In DNA, the CDR3 is TGTGCCAGCAGCTCCGGAGAGACCCAGTACTTC. It translates to CASSSGETQYF.

The chain uses TRBV6-1 and TRBJ1-1, with D tentatively TRBD1 (6 bases). Germline V gene data show CDR1 as MNHNS and CDR2 as SASEGT. The CDR3 spans 12 residues. The V end was cut by 8 bases, the J end by 5 bases, with 12 bases between. The CDR3 DNA follows: TGTGCCAGCCTACAGGGTGCGACTGAAGCTTTCTTT. This sequence encodes CASLQGATEAFF.